This T cell receptor (beta chain) comes out of a study of blood T cell repertoires in COVID-19. As for the study in general: Samples taken during acute and convalescent COVID-19 were collected in the United States, Italy and Spain.

How the authors handled the data: Quantification of nucleated cells was approximated via reference gene primer amplification. TCRdb keeps only in-frame clones here, not all; method: immunoSEQ multiplex PCR. That table supplies the V and J calls and clone size; D and trimming were determined from the DNA. The table records under 200,000 clones, 70% to 90% of them present only once. The CDR3 totals 16 residues. The V and J ends lost 4 bases and 1 base, in that order; junction bases with no gene match: 9. Germline V gene lookup returns CDR1 MNHNS and CDR2 SASEGT. The sequence derives from a man between 40 and 49 years old with active or convalescent COVID-19. The material sequenced was peripheral blood. The chain recombines TRBV6-1 with TRBJ1-1; 7 nucleotides align to TRBD1. CDR3 amino acids: CASSGWSGQPNTEAFF. CDR3 coding DNA: TGTGCCAGCAGTGGTTGGTCGGGACAGCCGAACACTGAAGCTTTCTTT.